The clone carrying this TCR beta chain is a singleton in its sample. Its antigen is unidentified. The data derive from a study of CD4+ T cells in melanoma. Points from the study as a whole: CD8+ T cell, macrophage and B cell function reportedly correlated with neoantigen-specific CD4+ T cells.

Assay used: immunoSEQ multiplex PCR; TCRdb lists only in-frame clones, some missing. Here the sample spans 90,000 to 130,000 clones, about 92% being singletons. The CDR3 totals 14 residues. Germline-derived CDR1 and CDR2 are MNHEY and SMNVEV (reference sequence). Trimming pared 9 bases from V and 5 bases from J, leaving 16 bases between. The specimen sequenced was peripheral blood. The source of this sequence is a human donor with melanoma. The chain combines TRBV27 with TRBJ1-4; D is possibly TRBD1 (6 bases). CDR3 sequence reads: CARKMTGPNEKLFF. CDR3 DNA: TGTGCCAGGAAAATGACAGGTCCAAATGAAAAACTGTTTTTT.